Each of the 30 T cell receptor beta chains below was sequenced from the same sample in a study of beta chain features in type 1 diabetes. Study-wide findings and caveats: All four CD4+ subsets of Type 1 diabetes patients contained TCRB CDR3s that were moderately but significantly shorter.

What was sequenced were expressed TCRB transcripts, since all of the isolated RNA had been reverse transcribed. Using immunoSEQ multiplex PCR, the repertoire was profiled, and TCRdb retains in-frame clones only, with some absent. The repertoire holds 640,000 or so clones, with around 15% as singletons. No antigens are known for them. Sample: naive CD4+ T cells from blood. These receptors all come from a man between 18 and 29 years old with type 1 diabetes.

The rearrangement links TRBV2 to TRBJ2-7, with 8 bases matching TRBD1. Germline V gives CDR1 SNHLY, CDR2 FYNNEI. The V and J ends lost 6 bases and 4 bases, in that order; junction bases with no gene match: 8. There are 14 residues in the CDR3. CDR3 region: CASSQRQGRYEQYF. In DNA, the CDR3 is TGTGCCAGCAGCCAGAGACAGGGGAGGTACGAGCAGTACTTC.

The V gene is TRBV18, the J gene TRBJ1-2, with a possible D match to TRBD1 (6 bases). V dropped 0 bases and J dropped 4 bases, with 15 bases sitting between them. This CDR3 spans 16 amino acids. The germline V gene encodes CDR1 KGHSH and CDR2 LQKENI. The CDR3, as DNA: TGTGCCAGCTCACCACCGGCCGGGACACACAGCTATGGCTACACCTTC. This gives the protein CASSPPAGTHSYGYTF.

This clone has more than one count but fewer than ten. This sequence joins TRBV5-1 and TRBJ1-1; tentative D call: TRBD1 (5 bases). The CDR3 length is 15 residues. Germline-derived CDR1 and CDR2 are SGHRS and YFSETQ. Trimming took 4 bases from V and 1 from J, leaving 14 bases between them. The CDR3 spells CASSPEGPWNTEAFF. The CDR3 DNA follows: TGCGCCAGCAGCCCGGAGGGACCTTGGAACACTGAAGCTTTCTTT.

This clone was counted between two and nine times. The chain links TRBV7-6 to TRBJ2-7; TRBD2 matches at 7 bases. This CDR3 spans 14 amino acids. In germline, CDR1 is SGHVS, CDR2 FNYEAQ. The junction had 8 bases not matched to a gene; V was cut back by 6 bases and J by 3 bases. CDR3 in DNA: TGTGCCAGCAGTCATAAGGCGGGAGACTACGAGCAGTACTTC. Translated, it gives CASSHKAGDYEQYF. Based on the CDR3 plus reference TRBV7-6 and TRBJ2-7, the full variable domain is GAGVSQSPRYKVTKRGQDVALRCDPISGHVSLYWYRQALGQGPEFLTYFNYEAQQDKSGLPNDRFSAERPEGSISTLTIQRTEQRDSAMYRCASSHKAGDYEQYFGPGTRLTVT.

This chain links TRBV7-6 with TRBJ1-3; 10 bases are a match to TRBD1. This CDR3 contains 15 residues. With V trimmed by 4 bases and J by 4 bases, 4 bases remained unmatched. The germline V gene has CDR1 SGHVS and CDR2 FNYEAQ. The chain's CDR3 is CASSYDRGLGNTIYF. In DNA form, the CDR3 reads TGTGCCAGCAGCTACGACAGGGGGCTCGGAAACACCATATATTTT.

This clone was found a few times. V is TRBV29-1 and J is TRBJ2-5; possible D gene TRBD2, 6 bases. Germline V gene data show CDR1 as SQVTM and CDR2 as ANQGSEA. The V end was cut by 1 base, the J end by 2 bases, with 14 bases between. The CDR3 has 15 amino acids. The CDR3 spells CSVEGGSGLQETQYF. CDR3 DNA: TGCAGCGTTGAAGGGGGGAGCGGGTTACAAGAGACCCAGTACTTC.

This clone was observed a handful of times. This chain connects TRBV7-9 to TRBJ1-1; no definite D call. Germline V gene lookup returns CDR1 SEHNR and CDR2 FQNEAQ (reference sequence). CDR3 length equals 14 residues. V dropped 0 bases and J dropped 5 bases, with 10 bases sitting between them. The CDR3 loop reads CASSLARLGTEAFF. Here the CDR3 DNA reads TGTGCCAGCAGCTTAGCCCGACTAGGGACTGAAGCTTTCTTT.

This clone has only a few counts. J is TRBJ2-1 and V is TRBV4-2, with D maybe TRBD1 (6 bases). Germline V gives CDR1 LGHNA, CDR2 YNFKEQ. The CDR3 is 14 residues long. Trimming stripped 4 bases from V and 4 bases from J, with 11 bases between. The CDR3, as DNA: TGTGCCAGCAGCCTTAACGGACAGTACAATGAGCAGTTCTTC. It is translated as CASSLNGQYNEQFF.

The chain employs TRBV5-6 and TRBJ1-5; tentative D call: TRBD1 (6 bases). Trimming stripped 2 bases from V and 3 bases from J, with 12 bases between. This CDR3 is 15 amino acids long. In germline, CDR1 is SGHDT, CDR2 YYEEEE. In DNA form, the CDR3 reads TGTGCCAGCAGCTTACGGGGGGCCTTCAATCAGCCCCAGCATTTT. It translates to CASSLRGAFNQPQHF.

Only a few counts were recorded for this clone. This chain links TRBV29-1 with TRBJ2-5; TRBD2 aligns across 7 bases. The V and J ends lost 7 bases and 4 bases, in that order; junction bases with no gene match: 6. The germline V gene has CDR1 SQVTM and CDR2 ANQGSEA. There are 12 residues in the CDR3. CDR3 in amino acids: CSAGGGRETQYF. The DNA of the CDR3 is TGCAGCGCGGGCGGGGGTAGAGAGACCCAGTACTTC. Combining the CDR3 with reference TRBV29-1 and TRBJ2-5 gives the whole variable domain SAVISQKPSRDICQRGTSLTIQCQVDSQVTMMFWYRQQPGQSLTLIATANQGSEATYESGFVIDKFPISRPNLTFSTLTVSNMSPEDSSIYLCSAGGGRETQYFGPGTRLLVL.

V is TRBV29-1 and J is TRBJ2-5; possible D gene TRBD2, 7 bases. CDR1 SQVTM and CDR2 ANQGSEA come from the germline V gene. V shed 6 bases and J shed 4 bases, with 15 bases lying between them. The CDR3 extends over 13 amino acids. The CDR3 is CSVLGGRGETQYF. The CDR3 DNA follows: TGCAGCGTCCTAGGGGGGAGGGGAGAGACCCAGTACTTC.

V is TRBV7-9 and J is TRBJ2-1; TRBD1 might be the D (5 bases). The V end was cut by 6 bases, the J end by 0 bases, with 12 bases between. This CDR3 is built from 15 residues. The germline V gene encodes CDR1 SEHNR and CDR2 FQNEAQ (reference sequence). The CDR3 region is CASRWGSLSYNEQFF. The CDR3 nucleotides are TGTGCCAGCAGGTGGGGCTCTCTCTCCTACAATGAGCAGTTCTTC.

The chain couples TRBV18 to TRBJ2-2; D is possibly TRBD1 or TRBD2 (5 bases each). This CDR3 is built from 16 residues. Trimming removed 1 base at V and 7 bases at J, with 16 bases between. The germline V gene encodes CDR1 KGHSH and CDR2 LQKENI. The CDR3 region is CASSPRDAPFGGELFF. The CDR3, as DNA: TGTGCCAGCTCACCACGGGACGCTCCGTTCGGCGGGGAGCTGTTTTTT.

This clone was counted only a few times. The chain is built from TRBV5-6 and TRBJ2-6, with D unresolved. The CDR3 runs 16 residues. Trimming shortened V by 0 bases and J by 2 bases, and 9 bases separated the two germline ends. Germline CDR1 and CDR2: SGHDT and YYEEEE. CDR3 amino acids: CASSLVGSTGANVLTF. DNA for the CDR3: TGTGCCAGCAGCTTGGTCGGATCGACTGGGGCCAACGTCCTGACTTTC.

With regard to this clone: This sample includes further DNA sequences coding for the same CDR3. The chain joins TRBV5-1 to TRBJ2-1, with 9 bases that match TRBD2. The V segment lost 3 bases and the J segment 4 bases; nucleotides outside the gene matches: 2. The CDR3 has 14 amino acids. Germline values: CDR1 SGHRS, CDR2 YFSETQ. The CDR3 protein is CASSSTSGYNEQFF. Written as DNA, the CDR3 is TGCGCCAGCAGCTCGACTAGCGGATACAATGAGCAGTTCTTC.

The J gene is TRBJ2-5, the V gene TRBV6-1; no clear D gene. CDR3 length equals 15 residues. The V and J ends lost 5 bases and 4 bases respectively, with 17 bases between them. CDR1 is MNHNS, CDR2 SASEGT, per germline. The CDR3 protein is CASSNLDGLRETQYF. The CDR3 DNA reads TGTGCCAGCAGTAATCTGGACGGGCTACGAGAGACCCAGTACTTC.

This clone was detected only a few times. The chain joins TRBV27 to TRBJ1-5; D possibly corresponds to TRBD1 (6 bases). The germline V gene encodes CDR1 MNHEY and CDR2 SMNVEV (reference sequence). The germline V and J ends were trimmed by 5 bases and 4 bases, with 15 bases remaining between them. This CDR3 spans 15 amino acids. The CDR3 is CASSLRGGRNQPQHF. The CDR3 nucleotides read TGTGCCAGCAGTCTCAGGGGAGGTCGAAATCAGCCCCAGCATTTT.

This clone has more than one count but fewer than ten. V is TRBV9 and J is TRBJ1-2; D call uncertain. V lost 4 bases, J lost 1 base, and 11 bases lay in between. Germline values: CDR1 SGDLS, CDR2 YYNGEE. CDR3 size: 14 residues. CDR3 DNA: TGTGCCAGCAGCCTCCCAGCCAGTAACTATGGCTACACCTTC. It specifies CASSLPASNYGYTF.

V is TRBV4-2 and J is TRBJ2-1; tentatively, D is TRBD2 (5 bases). CDR1 is LGHNA and CDR2 is YNFKEQ in the germline V gene. Trimming stripped 2 bases from V and 5 bases from J, with 13 bases between. The CDR3 spans 15 residues. CDR3 sequence reads: CASSQRRGIDNEQFF. In DNA form, the CDR3 reads TGTGCCAGCAGCCAAAGGAGAGGGATCGACAATGAGCAGTTCTTC.

The chain uses TRBV18 and TRBJ2-1; D uncertain. The CDR3 has 14 residues. V shed 3 bases and J shed 5 bases, with 11 bases lying between them. Germline values: CDR1 KGHSH, CDR2 LQKENI. CDR3 DNA sequence: TGTGCCAGCTCACCTAACGACGGAGACAATGAGCAGTTCTTC. Translated: CASSPNDGDNEQFF.

This clone showed up just a few times. The rearrangement links TRBV14 to TRBJ2-1; no clear D gene. CDR3 size: 14 residues. Deletions cut 0 bases from V and 12 bases from J, with 15 bases between. CDR1 SGHDN and CDR2 FVKESK come from the germline V gene. DNA of the CDR3: TGTGCCAGCAGCCAAGAGTACACAGATGAAGGGCAGTTCTTC. It yields the protein CASSQEYTDEGQFF. Variable domain in full (rest from reference TRBV14 and TRBJ2-1): EAGVTQFPSHSVIEKGQTVTLRCDPISGHDNLYWYRRVMGKEIKFLLHFVKESKQDESGMPNNRFLAERTGGTYSTLKVQPAELEDSGVYFCASSQEYTDEGQFFGPGTRLTVL.

This clone has just a few counts. V and J are TRBV18 and TRBJ2-1, with D perhaps matching TRBD2 (5 bases). Germline CDR1 reads KGHSH; CDR2 reads LQKENI. The CDR3 contains 12 residues. Deletions cut 2 bases from V and 10 bases from J, with 9 bases between. CDR3 nucleotide sequence: TGTGCCAGCTCACCAGCTAGCCCAGAGCAGTTCTTC. This sequence encodes CASSPASPEQFF. Supplemented by reference TRBV18 and TRBJ2-1, the full variable domain reads NAGVMQNPRHLVRRRGQEARLRCSPMKGHSHVYWYRQLPEEGLKFMVYLQKENIIDESGMPKERFSAEFPKEGPSILRIQQVVRGDSAAYFCASSPASPEQFFGPGTRLTVL.

J is TRBJ2-2 and V is TRBV4-3, with no clear D. Germline V gives CDR1 LGHNA, CDR2 YSLEER. The V end lost 4 bases, the J end lost 4 bases, and 16 bases lay between the germline ends. The CDR3 has 16 amino acids. The CDR3 bases are TGCGCCAGCAGCCTGGAAACCGGGCCGGGCACCGGGGAGCTGTTTTTT. It codes for CASSLETGPGTGELFF.

The rearrangement links TRBV30 to TRBJ2-7, with D maybe TRBD2 (6 bases). The V end was cut by 1 base, the J end by 4 bases, with 17 bases between. Germline V gene lookup returns CDR1 GTSNPN and CDR2 SVGIG (reference sequence). The CDR3 covers 15 residues. The DNA of the CDR3 is TGTGCCTGGAGTGGCGGTTCTTCTAGCGCGTACGAGCAGTACTTC. Translation gives CAWSGGSSSAYEQYF.

J is TRBJ2-7 and V is TRBV18, with 7 bases matching TRBD2. With 4 bases clipped from V and 3 bases from J, the junction kept 6 bases outside the gene matches. Germline V gives CDR1 KGHSH, CDR2 LQKENI. There are 14 residues in the CDR3. The CDR3 region has the DNA TGTGCCAGCTCACGCTCGCGGGGGTTCTACGAGCAGTACTTC. Its translation: CASSRSRGFYEQYF.

The J gene is TRBJ2-5, the V gene TRBV7-2; D uncertain. Between the trimmed V and J ends, which lost 3 bases and 1 base, there was a span of 6 bases. The CDR3 sequence is 13 residues long. Per germline, CDR1 SGHTA and CDR2 FQGNSA. CDR3 DNA: TGTGCCAGCAGCTTCGGCAGCCAAGAGACCCAGTACTTC. The encoded protein is CASSFGSQETQYF.

V is TRBV6-1 and J is TRBJ2-7, with a possible D match to TRBD1 (6 bases). CDR1 and CDR2 from the germline V gene are MNHNS and SASEGT. This CDR3 region has 16 residues. V lost 2 bases to trimming and J lost 3 bases, with 17 bases between them. The CDR3 DNA sequence: TGTGCCAGCAGTGAAATGGGGGCGGCGGAGATCTACGAGCAGTACTTC. It is translated as CASSEMGAAEIYEQYF.

The chain is built from TRBV5-1 and TRBJ2-1; 8 bases are shared with TRBD1. With V trimmed by 3 bases and J by 0 bases, 5 bases remained unmatched. Germline CDR1 and CDR2: SGHRS and YFSETQ. CDR3 size: 16 residues. The CDR3 bases are TGCGCCAGCAGCTCCAGGACAGGGCGCTCCTACAATGAGCAGTTCTTC. Residues: CASSSRTGRSYNEQFF.

This clone was seen more than once but under ten times. Other DNA sequences in the same sample also yield this CDR3. The rearrangement links TRBV9 to TRBJ1-1; D unclear. The CDR3 extends over 14 amino acids. Germline CDR1 reads SGDLS; CDR2 reads YYNGEE. Trimming pared 0 bases from V and 0 bases from J, leaving 6 bases between. The CDR3: CASSVGQLNTEAFF. In DNA form, the CDR3 reads TGTGCCAGCAGCGTAGGACAACTGAACACTGAAGCTTTCTTT.

As for this clone: Distinct nucleotide sequences in the sample also encode this CDR3. The rearrangement uses TRBV15 and TRBJ2-3; no firm D call. Germline CDR1 is LNHNV and CDR2 is YYDKDF (reference sequence). CDR3 length: 13 amino acids. Deletions cut 0 bases from V and 3 bases from J, with 4 bases between. The CDR3 loop reads CATSRDPTDTQYF. The CDR3 bases are TGTGCCACCAGCAGAGACCCTACAGATACGCAGTATTTT.